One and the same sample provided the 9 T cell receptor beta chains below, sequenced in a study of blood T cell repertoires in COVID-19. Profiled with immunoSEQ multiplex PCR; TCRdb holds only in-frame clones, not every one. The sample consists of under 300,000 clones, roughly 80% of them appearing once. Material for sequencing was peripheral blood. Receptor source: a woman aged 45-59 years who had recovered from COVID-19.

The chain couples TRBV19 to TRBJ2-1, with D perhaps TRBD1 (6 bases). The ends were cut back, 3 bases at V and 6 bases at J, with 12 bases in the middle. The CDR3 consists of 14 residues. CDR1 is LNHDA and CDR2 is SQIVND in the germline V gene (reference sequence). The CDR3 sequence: CASSIPTGPNEQFF. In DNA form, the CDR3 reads TGTGCCAGTAGTATCCCCACAGGGCCCAATGAGCAGTTCTTC.

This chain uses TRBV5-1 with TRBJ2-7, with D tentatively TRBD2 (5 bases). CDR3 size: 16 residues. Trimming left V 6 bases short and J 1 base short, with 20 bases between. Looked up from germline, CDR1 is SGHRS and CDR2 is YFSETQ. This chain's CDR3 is CASTLGTSGFSYEQYF. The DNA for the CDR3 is TGCGCCAGCACCCTGGGCACTAGTGGGTTTTCCTACGAGCAGTACTTC.

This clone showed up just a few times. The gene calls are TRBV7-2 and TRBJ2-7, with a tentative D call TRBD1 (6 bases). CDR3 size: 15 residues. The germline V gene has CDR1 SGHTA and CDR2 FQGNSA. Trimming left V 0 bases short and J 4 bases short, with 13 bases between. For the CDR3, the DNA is TGTGCCAGCAGCTTAGCACCGGGACATCAATACGAGCAGTACTTC. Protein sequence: CASSLAPGHQYEQYF.

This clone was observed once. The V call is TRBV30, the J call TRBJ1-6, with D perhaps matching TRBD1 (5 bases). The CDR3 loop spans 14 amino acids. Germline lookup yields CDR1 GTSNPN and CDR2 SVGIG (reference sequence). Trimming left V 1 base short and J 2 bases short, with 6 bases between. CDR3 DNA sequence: TGTGCCTGGAGTGCGGGGGCCTATAATTCACCCCTCCACTTT. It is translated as CAWSAGAYNSPLHF.

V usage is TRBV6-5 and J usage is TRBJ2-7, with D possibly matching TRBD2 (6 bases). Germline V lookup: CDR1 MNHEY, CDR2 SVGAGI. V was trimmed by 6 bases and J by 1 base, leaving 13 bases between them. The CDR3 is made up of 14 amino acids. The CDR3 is CASRPPGVSYEQYF. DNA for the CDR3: TGTGCCAGCAGGCCCCCGGGGGTGTCCTACGAGCAGTACTTC.

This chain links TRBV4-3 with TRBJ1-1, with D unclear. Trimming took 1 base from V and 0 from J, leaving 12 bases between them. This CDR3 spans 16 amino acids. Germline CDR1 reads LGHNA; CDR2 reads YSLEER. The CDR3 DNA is TGCGCCAGCAGCCAAGGTTCAGGCAGGATGAACACTGAAGCTTTCTTT. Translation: CASSQGSGRMNTEAFF.

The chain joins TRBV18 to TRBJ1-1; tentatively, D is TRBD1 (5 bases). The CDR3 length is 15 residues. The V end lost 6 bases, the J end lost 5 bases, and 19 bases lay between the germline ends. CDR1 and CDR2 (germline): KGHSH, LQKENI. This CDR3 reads CASSGSGGMRTEAFF. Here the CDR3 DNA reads TGTGCCAGCTCGGGGTCCGGGGGGATGAGGACTGAAGCTTTCTTT.

The CDR3 nucleotides are TGTGCCGAAAACAGGGGTGGTGAGACCCAGTACTTC. Translation: CAENRGGETQYF. This chain connects TRBV30 to TRBJ2-5; 7 nucleotides line up with TRBD1. Germline V gene sequence: CDR1 GTSNPN, CDR2 SVGIG (reference sequence). This CDR3 is built from 12 residues. With 8 bases clipped from V and 5 bases from J, the junction kept 8 bases outside the gene matches.

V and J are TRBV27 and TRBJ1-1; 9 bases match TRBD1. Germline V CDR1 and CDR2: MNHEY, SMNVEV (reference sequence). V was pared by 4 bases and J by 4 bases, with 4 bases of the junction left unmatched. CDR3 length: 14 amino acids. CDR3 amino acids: CASSSGQGSTEAFF. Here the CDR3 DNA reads TGTGCCAGCAGTTCAGGACAGGGGAGCACTGAAGCTTTCTTT.